These 25 T cell receptor beta chains came from one sample sequenced in a study of blood T cell repertoires in COVID-19. Generated by immunoSEQ multiplex PCR, the TCRdb table keeps only in-frame clones and is missing some. The table includes just under 350,000 clones, more than 75% detected once. Sequenced input: peripheral blood. Every receptor here comes from a woman in her fifties or sixties with COVID-19, enrolled during active disease.

The chain uses TRBV7-9 and TRBJ2-7, with TRBD2 matching 8 bases. Germline V gene lookup returns CDR1 SEHNR and CDR2 FQNEAQ (reference sequence). The CDR3 has 15 amino acids. Trimming at V came to 1 base and at J to 2 bases, leaving 4 bases not matched to a gene. CDR3 sequence reads: CASSLVTSATYEQYF. CDR3 nucleotide sequence: TGTGCCAGCAGCTTAGTGACTAGCGCTACCTACGAGCAGTACTTC.

This rearrangement joins TRBV4-3 to TRBJ2-1; 14 bases agree with TRBD2. Germline trimming cut 2 bases from V and 5 bases from J; bases unmatched to any gene: 5. Germline V gene data show CDR1 as LGHNA and CDR2 as YSLEER. The CDR3 consists of 17 residues. The CDR3 spells CASSQHPGLAGDNEQFF. The CDR3 DNA is TGCGCCAGCAGCCAACACCCGGGACTAGCGGGAGACAATGAGCAGTTCTTC.

V usage is TRBV9 and J usage is TRBJ1-5; a possible D gene is TRBD1 (5 bases). Per germline, CDR1 SGDLS and CDR2 YYNGEE. The CDR3 runs 17 residues. With 0 bases removed from V and 1 base from J, the gap between germline ends came to 14 bases. Here the CDR3 DNA reads TGTGCCAGCAGCGTAGTTCACAGGTGGCACAGCAATCAGCCCCAGCATTTT. Translated, it gives CASSVVHRWHSNQPQHF.

The chain recombines TRBV19 with TRBJ1-2; no definite D call. With 3 bases removed from V and 4 bases from J, the gap between germline ends came to 18 bases. CDR1 and CDR2 (germline): LNHDA, SQIVND (reference sequence). The CDR3 is 16 residues long. This CDR3 reads CASSIGERARRYGYTF. CDR3 coding DNA: TGTGCCAGTAGTATCGGTGAGAGGGCCCGCCGCTATGGCTACACCTTC.

The genes are TRBV11-1 and TRBJ2-5; D is ambiguous. Per the germline V gene, CDR1 is SGHAT and CDR2 is FQDESV (reference sequence). The CDR3 contains 13 residues. Trimming took off 5 bases at V and 2 bases at J, with 9 bases between the two ends. CDR3 nucleotides: TGTGCCAGCAGCCCGCAGGCTCAAGAGACCCAGTACTTC. It translates to CASSPQAQETQYF.

The chain uses TRBV2 and TRBJ2-1; 7 bases line up with TRBD1. This CDR3 has 15 amino acids. Germline V gene data show CDR1 as SNHLY and CDR2 as FYNNEI. With 5 bases clipped from V and 4 bases from J, the junction kept 8 bases outside the gene matches. The CDR3 protein is CASSLTGLAYNEQFF. The CDR3 DNA is TGTGCCAGCAGTTTGACAGGGCTGGCGTACAATGAGCAGTTCTTC. Together with reference TRBV2 and TRBJ2-1, the CDR3 gives the full variable domain: EPEVTQTPSHQVTQMGQEVILRCVPISNHLYFYWYRQILGQKVEFLVSFYNNEISEKSEIFDDQFSVERPDGSNFTLKIRSTKLEDSAMYFCASSLTGLAYNEQFFGPGTRLTVL.

This chain joins TRBV5-4 and TRBJ1-6; 10 bases are a match to TRBD1. The CDR3 sequence is 14 residues long. Germline V gene sequence: CDR1 SGHNT, CDR2 YYREEE (reference sequence). V trimming: 4 bases; J trimming: 8 bases; junction bases outside the gene matches: 3. The CDR3 reads CASSQGQGYSPLHF. The DNA of the CDR3 is TGTGCCAGCAGCCAGGGACAGGGGTATTCACCCCTCCACTTT.

This sequence joins TRBV5-4 and TRBJ1-1, with TRBD1 identical over 10 bases. Germline V CDR1 and CDR2: SGHNT, YYREEE (reference sequence). J lost 4 bases, V lost 4 bases, and 4 bases had no gene match. The CDR3 totals 14 residues. CDR3 protein: CASSVDRGSTEAFF. In nucleotides, the CDR3 is TGTGCCAGCAGCGTGGACAGGGGGTCCACTGAAGCTTTCTTT.

The J gene is TRBJ1-1, the V gene TRBV18; D unresolved. The germline gives CDR1 KGHSH, CDR2 LQKENI. Deletions cut 2 bases from V and 5 bases from J, with 12 bases between. The CDR3 is 14 amino acids. CDR3 in DNA: TGTGCCAGCTCACCAGGCATTCAATGGACTGAAGCTTTCTTT. It encodes CASSPGIQWTEAFF. The entire variable domain, with the rest obtained from reference TRBV18 and TRBJ1-1, is as follows: NAGVMQNPRHLVRRRGQEARLRCSPMKGHSHVYWYRQLPEEGLKFMVYLQKENIIDESGMPKERFSAEFPKEGPSILRIQQVVRGDSAAYFCASSPGIQWTEAFFGQGTRLTVV.

The chain uses TRBV27 and TRBJ2-1; no clear D. Germline V lookup: CDR1 MNHEY, CDR2 SMNVEV (reference sequence). V was clipped by 4 bases and J by 9 bases, with 13 bases between them. The CDR3 consists of 13 residues. The CDR3 sequence is CASSSDSPSEQFF. DNA for the CDR3: TGTGCCAGCAGTTCCGATTCGCCTAGTGAGCAGTTCTTC.

The rearrangement links TRBV9 to TRBJ2-1; tentative D call: TRBD2 (6 bases). V was pared by 0 bases and J by 8 bases, with 15 bases between. The CDR3 spans 15 residues. CDR1 SGDLS and CDR2 YYNGEE come from the germline V gene. The CDR3 here is CASSVDVARGDEQFF. DNA of the CDR3: TGTGCCAGCAGCGTAGACGTGGCCCGCGGGGATGAGCAGTTCTTC. Looking up the rest from reference TRBV9 and TRBJ2-1 gives the full variable domain: DSGVTQTPKHLITATGQRVTLRCSPRSGDLSVYWYQQSLDQGLQFLIQYYNGEERAKGNILERFSAQQFPDLHSELNLSSLELGDSALYFCASSVDVARGDEQFFGPGTRLTVL.

The CDR3 nucleotides are TGTGCCAGCAGCTTAGTGGGAGGTGACGGCAATGAGCAGTTCTTC. Its translation is CASSLVGGDGNEQFF. The V gene is TRBV11-3, the J gene TRBJ2-1, with a tentative D call TRBD2 (6 bases). Trimming took 1 base from V and 6 from J, leaving 13 bases between them. CDR3 length: 15 amino acids. Germline lookup yields CDR1 SGHNT and CDR2 YENEEA.

The rearrangement joins TRBV30 to TRBJ2-1; no firm D call. The CDR3 has 13 amino acids. Trimming left V 0 bases short and J 4 bases short, with 7 bases between. CDR1 is GTSNPN, CDR2 SVGIG, per germline (reference sequence). CDR3 sequence (DNA): TGTGCCTGGAGTGTATCAGGTTACAATGAGCAGTTCTTC. It codes for CAWSVSGYNEQFF. Supplemented by reference TRBV30 and TRBJ2-1, the full variable domain reads SQTIHQWPATLVQPVGSPLSLECTVEGTSNPNLYWYRQAAGRGLQLLFYSVGIGQISSEVPQNLSASRPQDRQFILSSKKLLLSDSGFYLCAWSVSGYNEQFFGPGTRLTVL.

The chain is built from TRBV29-1 and TRBJ1-1; D perhaps matches TRBD1 (5 bases). Germline V lookup: CDR1 SQVTM, CDR2 ANQGSEA. V lost 4 bases, J lost 0 bases, and 18 bases lay in between. This CDR3 has 16 amino acids. The CDR3 reads CSVVPQFGGMNTEAFF. Here the CDR3 DNA reads TGCAGCGTTGTACCGCAGTTTGGGGGGATGAACACTGAAGCTTTCTTT.

The chain has TRBV7-9 and TRBJ1-1, with no clear D. V was shortened by 5 bases and J by 1 base, with 8 bases between the two germline ends. CDR1 SEHNR and CDR2 FQNEAQ come from the germline V gene (reference sequence). The CDR3 sequence is 13 residues long. This CDR3 reads CASSPRPNTEAFF. CDR3 nucleotides: TGTGCCAGCAGCCCCAGGCCGAACACTGAAGCTTTCTTT.

The chain links TRBV3-1 (or the pseudogene TRBV3-2) to TRBJ1-2, with a possible D match to TRBD1 (6 bases). The V gene lost 2 bases and the J gene lost 5 bases, with 15 bases spanning the gap. The CDR3 is made up of 15 amino acids. Germline CDR1 reads LGHDT; CDR2 reads YNNKEL (reference sequence). The CDR3 DNA reads TGTGCCAGCAGCCAACATTCCGGGACACTTTATGGCTACACCTTC. Translating it yields CASSQHSGTLYGYTF.

The J gene is TRBJ2-5, the V gene TRBV27, with TRBD2 matching over 10 bases. Germline loops: CDR1 MNHEY, CDR2 SMNVEV (reference sequence). The CDR3 sequence is 16 residues long. The J segment lost 1 base and the V segment lost 4 bases, leaving 6 bases of the junction unmatched. CDR3 coding DNA: TGTGCCAGCAGTTCTAAAAGGACTAGCGGCCAAGAGACCCAGTACTTC. It specifies CASSSKRTSGQETQYF.

The rearrangement joins TRBV5-1 to TRBJ2-3, with TRBD2 matching 11 bases. The J segment lost 2 bases and the V segment lost 3 bases, leaving 5 bases of the junction unmatched. This CDR3 is built from 16 residues. Germline V lookup: CDR1 SGHRS, CDR2 YFSETQ. The CDR3 loop is CASSSVAGGLTDTQYF. CDR3 bases: TGCGCCAGCAGCTCCGTAGCGGGAGGGCTCACAGATACGCAGTATTTT.

Details on this clone: An end of the junction differs from the germline gene, which may be a read error. The J gene is TRBJ2-5, the V gene TRBV7-7; no reliable D call. This CDR3 has 15 amino acids. CDR1 is SSHAT and CDR2 is FNYEAQ in the germline V gene (reference sequence). The CDR3 loop is CASSFGFSSQETQYF. The CDR3 DNA sequence: TGTGCTAGCAGCTTTGGGTTTAGCTCTCAAGAGACCCAGTACTTC.

The chain combines TRBV30 with TRBJ2-7; 7 nucleotides agree with TRBD1. CDR1 and CDR2 from the germline V gene are GTSNPN and SVGIG (reference sequence). This CDR3 comprises 15 residues. Losses at the gene ends were 2 bases for V and 5 bases for J; bases not matched to a gene: 12. CDR3 bases: TGTGCCTGGAGTCCTGGACAGGCACCATCGAACGAGCAGTACTTC. It is translated as CAWSPGQAPSNEQYF.

The CDR3 region has the DNA TGTGCCAGCAGCCTTCGACAGTCTGGGGCCAACGTCCTGACTTTC. Translating it yields CASSLRQSGANVLTF. The gene calls are TRBV3-1 (or the pseudogene TRBV3-2) and TRBJ2-6, with a possible D match to TRBD1 (5 bases). The CDR3 totals 15 residues. Trimming took 4 bases from V and 1 from J, leaving 8 bases between them. Looked up from germline, CDR1 is LGHDT and CDR2 is YNNKEL (reference sequence).

V gene TRBV10-3 combines with J gene TRBJ2-1; 7 bases map to TRBD2. Per the germline V gene, CDR1 is ENHRY and CDR2 is SYGVKD. This CDR3 has 15 residues. V was clipped by 6 bases and J by 4 bases; unmatched bases: 9. CDR3 DNA sequence: TGTGCCATCAGACCCGCCGGGACTACTTACAATGAGCAGTTCTTC. Protein: CAIRPAGTTYNEQFF.

V and J are TRBV2 and TRBJ2-3; D call uncertain. Between the trimmed V and J ends, which lost 0 bases and 1 base, there was a span of 8 bases. CDR1 is SNHLY, CDR2 FYNNEI, per germline. CDR3 length: 15 amino acids. The CDR3 is CASSEARFGTDTQYF. CDR3 nucleotide sequence: TGTGCCAGCAGTGAAGCGCGCTTTGGCACAGATACGCAGTATTTT.

Regarding this clone: Distinct nucleotide sequences in the sample also encode this CDR3. V gene TRBV5-1 combines with J gene TRBJ2-7; 10 bases agree with TRBD2. The CDR3 sequence is 14 residues long. The germline V gene encodes CDR1 SGHRS and CDR2 YFSETQ. V dropped 2 bases and J dropped 2; count of bases not matched to a gene: 1. The CDR3 sequence is CASSLAGGPYEQYF. CDR3 in DNA: TGCGCCAGCAGCTTAGCGGGAGGGCCCTACGAGCAGTACTTC.

This sequence joins TRBV27 and TRBJ1-1; no clear D. Germline CDR1 is MNHEY and CDR2 is SMNVEV (reference sequence). V lost 5 bases to trimming and J lost 1 base, with 11 bases between them. The CDR3 has 14 residues. CDR3 loop: CASSKQNPNTEAFF. In DNA, the CDR3 is TGTGCCAGCAGTAAACAGAACCCGAACACTGAAGCTTTCTTT.